This record looks at one T cell receptor beta chain sequence and its context. Its antigen target is currently unknown. No base qualities exist here, and no much larger clone lies one base off it. Collaborating institutions collected whole blood in K2EDTA tubes following their own protocols. For TCRbeta analysis, collaborators shipped samples as frozen whole blood, isolated PBMCs, or DNA extracted from either of those sample types. TCRbeta CDR3 regions were amplified from genomic DNA using the immunoSEQ Assay, a bias-controlled multiplex PCR. The paper's processing steps were these. Nucleated cell counts per sample were estimated from amplification of reference gene primers within the assay. Sequence reads were collapsed and filtered to measure the absolute abundance of every unique TCRbeta CDR3 rearrangement. For each sample, productive Simpson clonality was calculated by taking the square root of Simpson's diversity index across productive rearrangements. Drawn from immuneACCESS, this table holds only the in-frame rearrangements with V and J called that TCRdb kept. Clones are partly lost; checked studies trace under half to an unresolved V gene and leave the rest unexplained. V and J calls and clone size come straight from that table; D and trimming were deduced from the DNA. A total of 120,000 to 150,000 clones appear in this sample, almost 85% of them only once. 15% of the sample is held by the ten biggest clonotypes.

Per the germline V gene (reference sequence), SGHNT is the CDR1 and YYREEE is the CDR2. The CDR3, from cysteine to phenylalanine, totals 15 residues. The DNA shown is the 45-base CDR3, in frame from base 1. Trimming takes 4 bases from V and 0 bases from J, and the germline ends sit 13 bases apart. The sample is drawn from a study of blood T cell repertoires in COVID-19 (dated by TCRdb to the early 2020s). About the study as a whole: Samples from collaborators originated in the United States, Italy and Spain and spanned both the acute and convalescent phases of COVID-19. The material from the prospective study consisted of cDNA or gDNA derived from T cells, B-cell-depleted T cells, or PBMCs. Deeply sampled blood TCRbeta repertoires from subjects exposed to, actively infected with, or recovered from COVID-19 were included in the dataset. A freely available public database, intended as a resource for researchers studying the immune response to SARS-CoV-2, is where the repertoires were released. Samples came from the ongoing ImmuneRACE study (first 160 participants) plus 1,254 subjects from 6 global collaborators. A de-identified subject ID, COVID-19 status, age in years and sex were almost always included in the sample metadata. Where available, HLA class I and class II types were taken from metadata supplied by the sample provider and were not determined by assay-based typing. General conclusions and limits of the study: The quantity of clinical and demographic metadata differed by source and by participant and was supplied without curation.

Sample: peripheral blood. The clonotype comes from a human donor with acute or convalescent COVID-19. The donor label of this sample is uncertain. This sequence uses TRBV5-4 and TRBJ1-2; 5 matching bases give a weak D call of TRBD1. At the DNA level, the sequence is TGTGCCAGCAGCGGCGCAGGGTTCACTAACTATGGCTACACCTTC. This codes for CASSGAGFTNYGYTF.